The next 4 T cell receptor beta chains were all read from a single sample in a study of blood T cells in healthy people across ages. Together with a sample-barcoded 5' primer, a J-beta primer mix was included in a second PCR lasting about 6 to 12 cycles. TCRdb reprocessed the 5' RACE reads via MiXCR and lists one record per CDR3 protein. Counted here are approximately 850,000 distinct CDR3 sequences, roughly 44% occurring once; the ten biggest clones make up approximately 19%. Sequenced material: blood. Receptors originate from a man aged 55 to 70 in good health.

As for this clonotype: An end of the junction differs from the germline gene, which may be a read error. The chain carries TRBV7-6 and TRBJ2-2; 8 bases map to TRBD1. The CDR3 totals 16 residues. The V gene's germline CDR1 is SGHVS and CDR2 FNYEAQ. The CDR3 coding sequence is TGTACCAGCAGCCTCACAGGGGGTTTCGGCACCGGGGAGCTGTTTTTT. Translated: CTSSLTGGFGTGELFF.

A few counts support this clonotype. V and J are TRBV7-2 and TRBJ2-7; D is possibly TRBD1 (5 bases). V was shortened by 3 bases and J by 3 bases, with 15 bases between the two germline ends. The CDR3 contains 15 residues. Germline V gene data show CDR1 as SGHTA and CDR2 as FQGNSA. The chain's CDR3 is CASSLNLQGYYEQYF. CDR3 coding DNA: TGTGCCAGCAGCTTGAACTTGCAGGGATACTACGAGCAGTACTTC.

This chain uses TRBV5-6 with TRBJ2-5; D remains unclear. V was pared by 4 bases and J by 10 bases, with 11 bases between. The CDR3 extends over 11 amino acids. Germline CDR1 reads SGHDT; CDR2 reads YYEEEE. The CDR3 coding sequence is TGTGCCAGCAGCGCCCAAGGTGGCCAGTACTTC. Protein product: CASSAQGGQYF.

The V gene is TRBV10-3, the J gene TRBJ1-1; possibly TRBD1 for D (5 bases). CDR3 length: 15 amino acids. V was shortened by 4 bases and J by 2 bases, with 14 bases between the two germline ends. Germline values: CDR1 ENHRY, CDR2 SYGVKD. CDR3 nucleotide sequence: TGTGCCATCAGTGCTACCGGGGCCGCAAACACTGAAGCTTTCTTT. This sequence encodes CAISATGAANTEAFF.